This T cell receptor (beta chain) is drawn from a study of T cells in localized non-small cell lung cancer. The method was immunoSEQ multiplex PCR; TCRdb's version includes in-frame clones alone and lacks a portion of them. The top ten clones hold 15% of a sample with some 1,300 clones, roughly 26% of them seen once. This clone was recorded a few times. Germline CDR1 SGDLS, CDR2 YYNGEE. There are 14 residues in the CDR3. V lost 0 bases and J lost 4, with 10 bases in between. This clonotype was sampled from a male donor aged 60 or over with stage I squamous cell lung carcinoma. This chain uses TRBV9 with TRBJ2-5; D is uncertain. Sample: lung tumor tissue, taken before any cancer treatment. CDR3 bases: TGTGCCAGCAGCGTAGCGGAAGGGCGAGAGACCCAGTACTTC. Translated: CASSVAEGRETQYF. The full variable domain, in which reference TRBV9 and TRBJ2-5 provide the parts outside the CDR3, is DSGVTQTPKHLITATGQRVTLRCSPRSGDLSVYWYQQSLDQGLQFLIQYYNGEERAKGNILERFSAQQFPDLHSELNLSSLELGDSALYFCASSVAEGRETQYFGPGTRLLVL.